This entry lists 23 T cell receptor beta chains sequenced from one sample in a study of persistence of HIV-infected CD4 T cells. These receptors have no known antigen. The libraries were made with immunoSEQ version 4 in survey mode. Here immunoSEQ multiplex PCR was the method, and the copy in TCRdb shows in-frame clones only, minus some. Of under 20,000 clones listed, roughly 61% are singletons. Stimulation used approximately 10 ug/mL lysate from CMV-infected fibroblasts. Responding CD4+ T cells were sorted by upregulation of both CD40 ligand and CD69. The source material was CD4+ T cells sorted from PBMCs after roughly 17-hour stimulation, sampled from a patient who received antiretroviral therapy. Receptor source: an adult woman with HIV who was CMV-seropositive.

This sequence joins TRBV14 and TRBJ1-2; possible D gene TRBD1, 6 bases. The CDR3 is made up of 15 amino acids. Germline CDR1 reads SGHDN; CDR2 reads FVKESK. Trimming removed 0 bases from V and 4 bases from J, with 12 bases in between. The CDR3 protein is CASSQDWGAVYGYTF. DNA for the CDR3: TGTGCCAGCAGCCAAGATTGGGGGGCTGTCTATGGCTACACCTTC.

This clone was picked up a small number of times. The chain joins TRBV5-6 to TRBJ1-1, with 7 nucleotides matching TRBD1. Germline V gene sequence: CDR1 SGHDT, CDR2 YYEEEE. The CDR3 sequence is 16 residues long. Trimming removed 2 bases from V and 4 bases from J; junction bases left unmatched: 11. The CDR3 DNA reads TGTGCCAGCAGCTTCTTACAGGGGATAATAGTCACTGAAGCTTTCTTT. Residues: CASSFLQGIIVTEAFF.

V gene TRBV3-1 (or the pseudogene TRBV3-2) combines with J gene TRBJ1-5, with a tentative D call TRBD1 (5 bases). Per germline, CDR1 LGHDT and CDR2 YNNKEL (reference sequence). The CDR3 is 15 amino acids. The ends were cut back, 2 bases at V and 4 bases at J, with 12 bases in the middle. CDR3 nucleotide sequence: TGTGCCAGCAGCCAACGGCCAGGGAGGAATCAGCCCCAGCATTTT. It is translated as CASSQRPGRNQPQHF.

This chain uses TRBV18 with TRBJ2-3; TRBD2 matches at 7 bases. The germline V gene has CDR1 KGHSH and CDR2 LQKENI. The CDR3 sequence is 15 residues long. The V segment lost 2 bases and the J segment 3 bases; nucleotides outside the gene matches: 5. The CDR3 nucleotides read TGTGCCAGCTCACCAGGTAGCGGGTTGACAGATACGCAGTATTTT. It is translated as CASSPGSGLTDTQYF.

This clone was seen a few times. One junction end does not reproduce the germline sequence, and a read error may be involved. The CDR3 coding sequence is TGCAGTGCTTCACGCGGGATCTTT. This sequence encodes CSASRGIF. The J gene is TRBJ1-1, the V gene TRBV20-1; D call uncertain. Per germline, CDR1 DFQATT and CDR2 SNEGSKA (reference sequence). The CDR3 contains 8 residues.

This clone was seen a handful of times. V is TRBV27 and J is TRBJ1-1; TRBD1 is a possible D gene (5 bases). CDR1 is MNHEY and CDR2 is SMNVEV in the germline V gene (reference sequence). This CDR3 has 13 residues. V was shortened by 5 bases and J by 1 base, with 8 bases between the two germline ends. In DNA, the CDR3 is TGTGCCAGCAGTGCGGGGACGAACACTGAAGCTTTCTTT. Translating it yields CASSAGTNTEAFF.

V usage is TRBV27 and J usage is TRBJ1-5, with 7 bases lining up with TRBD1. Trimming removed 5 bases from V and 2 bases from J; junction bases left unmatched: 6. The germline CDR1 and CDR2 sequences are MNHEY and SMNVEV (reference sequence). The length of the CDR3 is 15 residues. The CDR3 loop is CASSPRQGRNQPQHF. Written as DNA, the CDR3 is TGTGCCAGCAGTCCCCGACAGGGACGCAATCAGCCCCAGCATTTT.

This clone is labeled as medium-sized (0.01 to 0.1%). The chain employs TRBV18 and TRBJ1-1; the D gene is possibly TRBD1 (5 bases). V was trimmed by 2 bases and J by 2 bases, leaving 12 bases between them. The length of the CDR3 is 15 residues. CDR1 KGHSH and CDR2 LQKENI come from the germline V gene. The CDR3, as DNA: TGTGCCAGCTCACCATTCCAGGGAGGAAACACTGAAGCTTTCTTT. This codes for CASSPFQGGNTEAFF.

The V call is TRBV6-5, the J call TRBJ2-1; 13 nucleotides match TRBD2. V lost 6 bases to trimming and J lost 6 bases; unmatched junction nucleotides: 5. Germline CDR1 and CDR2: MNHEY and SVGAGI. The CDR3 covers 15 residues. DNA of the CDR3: TGTGCCAGCAGACCTTGGACTAGCGGGGGCAATGAGCAGTTCTTC. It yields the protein CASRPWTSGGNEQFF.

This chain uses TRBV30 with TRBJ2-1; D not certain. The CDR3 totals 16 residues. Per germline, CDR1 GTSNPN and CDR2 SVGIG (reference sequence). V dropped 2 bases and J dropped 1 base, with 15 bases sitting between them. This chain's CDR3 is CAWSPIDQRSYNEQFF. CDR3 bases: TGTGCCTGGAGTCCCATCGACCAGAGGTCCTACAATGAGCAGTTCTTC. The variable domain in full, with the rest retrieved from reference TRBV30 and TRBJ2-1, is SQTIHQWPATLVQPVGSPLSLECTVEGTSNPNLYWYRQAAGRGLQLLFYSVGIGQISSEVPQNLSASRPQDRQFILSSKKLLLSDSGFYLCAWSPIDQRSYNEQFFGPGTRLTVL.

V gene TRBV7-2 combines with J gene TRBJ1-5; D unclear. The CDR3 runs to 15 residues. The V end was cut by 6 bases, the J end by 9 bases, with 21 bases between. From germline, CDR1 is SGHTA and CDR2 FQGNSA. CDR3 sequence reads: CASSFQSGPRGPQHF. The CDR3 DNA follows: TGTGCCAGCAGTTTTCAATCCGGGCCCCGTGGGCCCCAGCATTTT.

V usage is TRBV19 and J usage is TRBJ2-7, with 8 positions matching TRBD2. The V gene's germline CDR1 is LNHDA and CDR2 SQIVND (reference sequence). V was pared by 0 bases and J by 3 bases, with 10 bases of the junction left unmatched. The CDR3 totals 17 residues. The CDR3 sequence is CASSIDPLAGGVYEQYV. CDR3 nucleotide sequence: TGTGCCAGTAGTATAGACCCTCTAGCGGGCGGGGTCTACGAGCAGTACGTC.

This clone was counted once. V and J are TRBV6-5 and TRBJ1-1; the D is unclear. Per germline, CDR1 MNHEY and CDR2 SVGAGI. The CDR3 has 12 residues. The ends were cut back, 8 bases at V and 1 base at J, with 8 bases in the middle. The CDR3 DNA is TGTGCCAGCTCAGCCTCGAACACTGAAGCTTTCTTT. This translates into CASSASNTEAFF.

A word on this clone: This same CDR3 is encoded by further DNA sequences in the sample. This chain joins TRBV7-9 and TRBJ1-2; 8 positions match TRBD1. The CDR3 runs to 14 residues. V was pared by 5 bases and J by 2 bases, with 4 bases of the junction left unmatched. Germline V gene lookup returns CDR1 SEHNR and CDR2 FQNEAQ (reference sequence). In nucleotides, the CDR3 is TGTGCCAGCAGCCCCGGACAGGGAAACTATGGCTACACCTTC. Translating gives CASSPGQGNYGYTF.

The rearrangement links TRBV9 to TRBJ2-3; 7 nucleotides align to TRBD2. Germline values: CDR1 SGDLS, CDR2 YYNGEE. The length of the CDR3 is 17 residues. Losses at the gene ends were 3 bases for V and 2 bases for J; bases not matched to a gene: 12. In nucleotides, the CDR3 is TGTGCCAGCAGCGACGGGGGGACCGCCGTTTTCACAGATACGCAGTATTTT. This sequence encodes CASSDGGTAVFTDTQYF.

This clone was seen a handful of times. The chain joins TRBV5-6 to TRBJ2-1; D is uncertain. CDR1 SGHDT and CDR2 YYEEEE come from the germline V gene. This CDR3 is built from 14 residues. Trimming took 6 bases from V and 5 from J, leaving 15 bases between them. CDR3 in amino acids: CASTLWRQNNEQFF. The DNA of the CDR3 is TGTGCCAGCACCCTCTGGCGGCAGAACAATGAGCAGTTCTTC. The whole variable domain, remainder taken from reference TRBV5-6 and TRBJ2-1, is DAGVTQSPTHLIKTRGQQVTLRCSPKSGHDTVSWYQQALGQGPQFIFQYYEEEERQRGNFPDRFSGHQFPNYSSELNVNALLLGDSALYLCASTLWRQNNEQFFGPGTRLTVL.

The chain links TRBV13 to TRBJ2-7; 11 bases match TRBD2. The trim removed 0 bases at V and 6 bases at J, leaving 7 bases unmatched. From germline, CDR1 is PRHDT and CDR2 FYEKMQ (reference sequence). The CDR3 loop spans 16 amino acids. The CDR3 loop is CASSLGASGGRFEQYF. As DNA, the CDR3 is TGTGCCAGCAGCTTAGGGGCTAGCGGGGGGCGGTTCGAGCAGTACTTC.

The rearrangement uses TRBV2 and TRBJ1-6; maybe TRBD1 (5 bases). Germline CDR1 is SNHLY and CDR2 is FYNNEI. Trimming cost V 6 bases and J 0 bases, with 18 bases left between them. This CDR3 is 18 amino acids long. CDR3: CASRGRLFGGSYNSPLHF. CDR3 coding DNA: TGTGCCAGCAGAGGCAGGTTGTTCGGGGGCTCCTATAATTCACCCCTCCACTTT.

The DNA of the CDR3 is TGTGCCAGCGGCCAGGGGGCGGGTCAGCCCCAGCATTTT. It yields the protein CASGQGAGQPQHF. The chain joins TRBV12-3 or TRBV12-4 to TRBJ1-5; 8 bases match TRBD1. CDR3 length equals 13 residues. V shed 8 bases and J 6 bases; nucleotides not matched to a gene: 6.

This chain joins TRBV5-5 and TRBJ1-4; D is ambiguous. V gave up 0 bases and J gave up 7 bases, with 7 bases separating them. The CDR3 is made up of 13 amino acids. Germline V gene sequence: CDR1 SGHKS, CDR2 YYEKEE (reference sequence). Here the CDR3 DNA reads TGTGCCAGCAGCTTGGTGGTAGGTGAAAAACTGTTTTTT. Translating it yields CASSLVVGEKLFF.

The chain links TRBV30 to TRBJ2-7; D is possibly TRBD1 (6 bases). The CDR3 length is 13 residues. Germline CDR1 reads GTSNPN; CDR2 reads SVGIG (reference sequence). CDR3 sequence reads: CATQGHFSYEQYV. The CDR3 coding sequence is TGTGCAACCCAGGGACACTTTTCCTACGAGCAGTACGTC.

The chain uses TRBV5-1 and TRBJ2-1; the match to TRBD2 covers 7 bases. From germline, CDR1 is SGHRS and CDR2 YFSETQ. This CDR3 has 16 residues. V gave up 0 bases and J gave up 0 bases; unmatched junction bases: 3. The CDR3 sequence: CASSLVSGGSYNEQFF. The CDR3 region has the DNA TGCGCCAGCAGCTTGGTGTCGGGGGGCTCCTACAATGAGCAGTTCTTC.

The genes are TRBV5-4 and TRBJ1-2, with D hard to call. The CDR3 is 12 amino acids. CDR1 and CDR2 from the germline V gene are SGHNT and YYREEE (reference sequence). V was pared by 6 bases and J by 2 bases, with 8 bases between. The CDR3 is CASIFGNYGYTF. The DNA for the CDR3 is TGTGCCAGCATATTTGGCAACTATGGCTACACCTTC. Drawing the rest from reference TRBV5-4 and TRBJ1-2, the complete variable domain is ETGVTQSPTHLIKTRGQQVTLRCSSQSGHNTVSWYQQALGQGPQFIFQYYREEENGRGNFPPRFSGLQFPNYSSELNVNALELDDSALYLCASIFGNYGYTFGSGTRLTVV.